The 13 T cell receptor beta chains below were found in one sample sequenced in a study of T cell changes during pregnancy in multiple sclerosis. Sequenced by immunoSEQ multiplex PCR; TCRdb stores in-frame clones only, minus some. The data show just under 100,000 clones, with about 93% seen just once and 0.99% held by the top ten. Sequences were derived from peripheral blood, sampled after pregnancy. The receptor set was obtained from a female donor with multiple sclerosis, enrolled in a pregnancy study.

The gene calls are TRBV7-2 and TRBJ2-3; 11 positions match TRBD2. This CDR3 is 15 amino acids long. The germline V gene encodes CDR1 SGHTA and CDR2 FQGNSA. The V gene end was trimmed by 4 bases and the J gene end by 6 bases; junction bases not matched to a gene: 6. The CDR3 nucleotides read TGTGCCAGCAGCTCGACTAGCGGGGCCTCGGATACGCAGTATTTT. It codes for CASSSTSGASDTQYF. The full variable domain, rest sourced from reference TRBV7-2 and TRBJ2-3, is GAGVSQSPSNKVTEKGKDVELRCDPISGHTALYWYRQSLGQGLEFLIYFQGNSAPDKSGLPSDRFSAERTGGSVSTLTIQRTQQEDSAVYLCASSSTSGASDTQYFGPGTRLTVL.

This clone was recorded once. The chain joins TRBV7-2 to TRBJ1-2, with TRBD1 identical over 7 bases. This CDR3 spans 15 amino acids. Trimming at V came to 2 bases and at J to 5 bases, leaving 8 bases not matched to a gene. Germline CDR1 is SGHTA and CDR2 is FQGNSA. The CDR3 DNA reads TGTGCCAGCAGCTTATCGGGACAGACAGTATATGGCTACACCTTC. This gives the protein CASSLSGQTVYGYTF. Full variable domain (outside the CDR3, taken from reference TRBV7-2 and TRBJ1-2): GAGVSQSPSNKVTEKGKDVELRCDPISGHTALYWYRQSLGQGLEFLIYFQGNSAPDKSGLPSDRFSAERTGGSVSTLTIQRTQQEDSAVYLCASSLSGQTVYGYTFGSGTRLTVV.

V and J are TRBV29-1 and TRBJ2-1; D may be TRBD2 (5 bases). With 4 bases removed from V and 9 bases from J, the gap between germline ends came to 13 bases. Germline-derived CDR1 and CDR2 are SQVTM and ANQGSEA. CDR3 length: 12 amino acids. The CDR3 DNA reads TGCAGCGTTGGGGAGCTAGCTAGTGAGCAGTTCTTC. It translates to CSVGELASEQFF.

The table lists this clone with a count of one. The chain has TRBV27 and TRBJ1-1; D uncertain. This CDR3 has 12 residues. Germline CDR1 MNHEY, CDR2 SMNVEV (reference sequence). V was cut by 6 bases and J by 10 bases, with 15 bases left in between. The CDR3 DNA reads TGTGCCAGCAGGCCGGGTCTCGGGGTAGCTTTCTTT. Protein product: CASRPGLGVAFF.

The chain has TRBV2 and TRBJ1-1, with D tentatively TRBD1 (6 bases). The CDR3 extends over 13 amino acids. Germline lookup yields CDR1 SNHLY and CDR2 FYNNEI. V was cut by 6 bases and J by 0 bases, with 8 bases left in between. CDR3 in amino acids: CASRGTLNTEAFF. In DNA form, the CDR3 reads TGTGCCAGCAGGGGGACACTGAACACTGAAGCTTTCTTT.

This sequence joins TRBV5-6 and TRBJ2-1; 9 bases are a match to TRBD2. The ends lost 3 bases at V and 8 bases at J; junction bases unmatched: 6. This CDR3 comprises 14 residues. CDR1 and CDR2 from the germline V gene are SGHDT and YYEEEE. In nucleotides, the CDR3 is TGTGCCAGCAGCTCATCACTAGCGGGCGATGAGCAGTTCTTC. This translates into CASSSSLAGDEQFF. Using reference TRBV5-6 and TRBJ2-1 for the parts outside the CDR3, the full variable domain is DAGVTQSPTHLIKTRGQQVTLRCSPKSGHDTVSWYQQALGQGPQFIFQYYEEEERQRGNFPDRFSGHQFPNYSSELNVNALLLGDSALYLCASSSSLAGDEQFFGPGTRLTVL.

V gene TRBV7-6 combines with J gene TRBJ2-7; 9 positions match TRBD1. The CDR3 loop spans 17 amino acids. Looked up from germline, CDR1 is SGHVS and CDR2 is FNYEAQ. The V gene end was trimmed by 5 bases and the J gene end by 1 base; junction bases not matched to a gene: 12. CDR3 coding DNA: TGTGCCAGCAGCCTCCTAGGACAGGGGAGGTCGTCCTACGAGCAGTACTTC. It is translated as CASSLLGQGRSSYEQYF.

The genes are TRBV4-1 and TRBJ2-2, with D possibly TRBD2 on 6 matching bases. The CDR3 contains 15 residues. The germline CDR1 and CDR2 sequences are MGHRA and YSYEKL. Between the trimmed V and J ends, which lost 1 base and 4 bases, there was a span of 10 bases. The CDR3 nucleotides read TGCGCCAGCAGCCAAGTCCCGGGGGTCACCGGGGAGCTGTTTTTT. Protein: CASSQVPGVTGELFF.

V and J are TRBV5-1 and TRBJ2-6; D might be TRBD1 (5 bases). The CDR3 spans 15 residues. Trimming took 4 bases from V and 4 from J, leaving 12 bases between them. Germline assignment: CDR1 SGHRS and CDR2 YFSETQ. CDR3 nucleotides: TGCGCCAGCAGCGTAGGGGCAGGGGGGGCCAACGTCCTGACTTTC. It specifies CASSVGAGGANVLTF.

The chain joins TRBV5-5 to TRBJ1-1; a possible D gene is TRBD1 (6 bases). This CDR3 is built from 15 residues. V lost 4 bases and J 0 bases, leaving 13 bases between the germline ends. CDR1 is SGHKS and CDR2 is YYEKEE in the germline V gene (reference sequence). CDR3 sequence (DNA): TGTGCCAGCAGCGTCGCGGCAGGGGTGAACACTGAAGCTTTCTTT. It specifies CASSVAAGVNTEAFF.

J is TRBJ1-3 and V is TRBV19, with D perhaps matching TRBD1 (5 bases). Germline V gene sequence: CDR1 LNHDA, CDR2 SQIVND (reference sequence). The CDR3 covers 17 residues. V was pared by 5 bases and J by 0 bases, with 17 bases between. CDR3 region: CASSGAGRVSSGNTIYF. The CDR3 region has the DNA TGTGCCAGTAGTGGAGCGGGACGGGTTTCCTCTGGAAACACCATATATTTT.

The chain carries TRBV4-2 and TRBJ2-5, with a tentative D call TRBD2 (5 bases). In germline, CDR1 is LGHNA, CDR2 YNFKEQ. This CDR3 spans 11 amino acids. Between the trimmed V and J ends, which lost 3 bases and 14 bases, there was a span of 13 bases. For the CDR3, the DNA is TGTGCCAGCAGCCAGAAGGACTCTTTCTACTTC. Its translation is CASSQKDSFYF.

CDR3 in amino acids: CASRTGTSAYEQYF. The CDR3 coding sequence is TGTGCCAGCAGGACCGGGACTAGCGCCTACGAGCAGTACTTC. This chain uses TRBV2 with TRBJ2-7; 10 bases fit TRBD2. The CDR3 is 14 amino acids. Germline lookup yields CDR1 SNHLY and CDR2 FYNNEI. The V and J ends lost 6 bases and 2 bases, in that order; junction bases with no gene match: 4. The variable domain in full, with the rest retrieved from reference TRBV2 and TRBJ2-7, is EPEVTQTPSHQVTQMGQEVILRCVPISNHLYFYWYRQILGQKVEFLVSFYNNEISEKSEIFDDQFSVERPDGSNFTLKIRSTKLEDSAMYFCASRTGTSAYEQYFGPGTRLTVT.